These 25 T cell receptor beta chains were all obtained from the same sample, sequenced in a study of blood T cell repertoires in COVID-19 (dated by TCRdb to between 2020 and 2021). Receptors were amplified or captured by the immunoSEQ multiplex PCR assay. TCRdb holds this immuneACCESS table with in-frame rearrangements only. Some clones are missing; in checked studies, unresolved V genes explain under half, and the rest has no known cause. A total of around 320,000 clones appear in this sample, around 90% of them only once. Of the sample, approximately 2.4% is held by the ten largest clones. The sequencing input was peripheral blood. The receptors come from a young man with active or convalescent COVID-19.

The V gene is TRBV7-2, the J gene TRBJ2-3, with D tentatively TRBD2 (5 bases). Germline V gene sequence: CDR1 SGHTA, CDR2 FQGNSA. There are 14 residues in the CDR3. V lost 5 bases, J lost 0 bases, and 9 bases lay in between. The CDR3 DNA reads TGTGCCAGCAGCCTGCAGCGGAGCACAGATACGCAGTATTTT. Translating it yields CASSLQRSTDTQYF.

This chain joins TRBV6-6 and TRBJ2-2, with D maybe TRBD2 (6 bases). The length of the CDR3 is 15 residues. V shed 6 bases and J shed 1 base, with 12 bases lying between them. CDR1 MNHNY and CDR2 SVGAGI come from the germline V gene (reference sequence). CDR3 sequence reads: CASRGTAMNTGELFF. In DNA form, the CDR3 reads TGTGCCAGCAGGGGGACTGCTATGAACACCGGGGAGCTGTTTTTT.

The chain combines TRBV2 with TRBJ2-2; D is perhaps TRBD1 (6 bases). There are 15 residues in the CDR3. CDR1 is SNHLY and CDR2 is FYNNEI in the germline V gene. Trimming removed 6 bases from V and 4 bases from J, with 15 bases in between. The CDR3 sequence: CASSRQVGLTGELFF. In DNA, the CDR3 is TGTGCCAGCAGCCGACAGGTTGGGCTCACCGGGGAGCTGTTTTTT.

The chain couples TRBV6-5 to TRBJ1-3, with D possibly matching TRBD1 (5 bases). CDR1 and CDR2 from the germline V gene are MNHEY and SVGAGI. V lost 0 bases to trimming and J lost 6 bases, with 9 bases between them. The CDR3 sequence is 14 residues long. CDR3 amino acids: CASSYSGGENTIYF. The CDR3 bases are TGTGCCAGCAGTTACTCGGGGGGTGAAAACACCATATATTTT.

The rearrangement uses TRBV27 and TRBJ1-1; 11 bases are a match to TRBD1. The CDR3 consists of 13 residues. Trimming took 2 bases from V and 11 from J; bases not matched to a gene: 4. Germline V gene sequence: CDR1 MNHEY, CDR2 SMNVEV (reference sequence). The CDR3 is CASSLGQGAGAFF. For the CDR3, the DNA is TGTGCCAGCAGTTTAGGACAGGGGGCTGGGGCTTTCTTT.

A word on this clone: The sample holds other DNA sequences that translate to the same CDR3. V gene TRBV7-2 combines with J gene TRBJ1-2, with TRBD1 as a possible D gene (6 bases). The CDR3 has 13 residues. Germline CDR1 SGHTA, CDR2 FQGNSA. V lost 5 bases, J lost 2 bases, and 9 bases lay in between. Here the CDR3 reads CASSPTGNYGYTF. In DNA, the CDR3 is TGTGCCAGCAGCCCCACAGGGAACTATGGCTACACCTTC.

The chain combines TRBV5-8 with TRBJ2-3; the match to TRBD2 covers 12 bases. The CDR3 sequence is 16 residues long. V lost 1 base and J lost 5; bases outside the gene matches: 5. Germline-derived CDR1 and CDR2 are SGHTS and YDEGEE. CDR3 nucleotides: TGTGCCAGCAGCTTGCCTAGCGGGGGGGCCCGAGATACGCAGTATTTT. Translating it yields CASSLPSGGARDTQYF.

V gene TRBV6-1 combines with J gene TRBJ2-1; TRBD2 is a possible D gene (5 bases). Deletions cut 4 bases from V and 4 bases from J, with 23 bases between. Germline V gene lookup returns CDR1 MNHNS and CDR2 SASEGT. This CDR3 region has 18 residues. CDR3 coding DNA: TGTGCCAGCAGTGCCTTTCTTTGGGGAGCTACCACGTACAATGAGCAGTTCTTC. It specifies CASSAFLWGATTYNEQFF.

V is TRBV24-1 and J is TRBJ2-1; TRBD1 matches at 8 bases. J gave up 7 bases and V 8 bases, and 6 bases lay outside the gene matches. Germline V gene data show CDR1 as KGHDR and CDR2 as SFDVKD. This CDR3 contains 13 residues. CDR3 residues: CATNDRQGNEQFF. In DNA form, the CDR3 reads TGTGCCACCAACGACCGACAGGGGAATGAGCAGTTCTTC.

This clone appeared once. The J gene is TRBJ1-5, the V gene TRBV7-2; TRBD1 might be the D (5 bases). Germline CDR1 reads SGHTA; CDR2 reads FQGNSA. CDR3 length: 14 amino acids. Trimming removed 5 bases at V and 8 bases at J, with 16 bases between. The CDR3 DNA reads as TGTGCCAGCAGCAAACAGGTTGCGGTGGAGCCCCAGCATTTT. Encoded protein: CASSKQVAVEPQHF.

The chain recombines TRBV5-1 with TRBJ1-4; D unclear. CDR1 and CDR2 (germline): SGHRS, YFSETQ. The CDR3 totals 20 residues. The V end was cut by 3 bases, the J end by 0 bases, with 24 bases between. This CDR3 is CASSSRGYARTVATNEKLFF. The CDR3 nucleotides are TGCGCCAGCAGCTCCCGAGGGTATGCTCGGACCGTTGCAACTAATGAAAAACTGTTTTTT.

A few counts support this clone. CDR3 sequence (DNA): TGTGCCAGCAGCATCGGACAGGGTCTGCTTTATGGCTACACCTTC. It yields the protein CASSIGQGLLYGYTF. The rearrangement joins TRBV9 to TRBJ1-2; 8 nucleotides align to TRBD1. V shed 4 bases and J 5 bases; nucleotides not matched to a gene: 10. Germline values: CDR1 SGDLS, CDR2 YYNGEE. This CDR3 comprises 15 residues.

The chain is built from TRBV28 and TRBJ2-5, with 8 bases lining up with TRBD2. Germline values: CDR1 MDHEN, CDR2 SYDVKM. With V trimmed by 6 bases and J by 2 bases, 2 bases remained unmatched. The CDR3 consists of 13 residues. CDR3 amino acids: CASSAGGQETQYF. The DNA of the CDR3 is TGTGCCAGCAGCGCGGGGGGACAAGAGACCCAGTACTTC.

The gene calls are TRBV6-1 and TRBJ2-1; 14 nucleotides agree with TRBD2. From germline, CDR1 is MNHNS and CDR2 SASEGT. The CDR3 length is 17 residues. Trimming took 2 bases from V and 8 from J; bases not matched to a gene: 8. CDR3 amino acids: CASSENRLAGGRYEQFF. The DNA for the CDR3 is TGTGCCAGCAGTGAAAACCGACTAGCGGGAGGGCGGTATGAGCAGTTCTTC.

V gene TRBV6-5 combines with J gene TRBJ2-1, with D uncertain. Germline CDR1 and CDR2: MNHEY and SVGAGI. Trimming removed 0 bases from V and 5 bases from J, with 11 bases in between. The CDR3 length is 15 residues. CDR3 in amino acids: CASSYSLARNNEQFF. In DNA form, the CDR3 reads TGTGCCAGCAGTTACTCTCTTGCTAGAAACAATGAGCAGTTCTTC.

The gene calls are TRBV7-8 and TRBJ1-1, with TRBD1 matching over 9 bases. V shed 1 base, J shed 5 bases, and the junction held 8 bases outside the gene matches. Looked up from germline, CDR1 is SGHVS and CDR2 is FQNEAQ. The length of the CDR3 is 16 residues. The CDR3 loop reads CASSLERTGEGTEAFF. The CDR3 DNA reads as TGTGCCAGCAGCTTAGAGAGGACAGGGGAGGGGACTGAAGCTTTCTTT.

This rearrangement joins TRBV2 to TRBJ2-5, with a possible D match to TRBD2 (5 bases). The CDR3 consists of 17 residues. V dropped 0 bases and J dropped 4 bases, with 18 bases sitting between them. Germline V gene data show CDR1 as SNHLY and CDR2 as FYNNEI. Written as DNA, the CDR3 is TGTGCCAGCAGTGAAGCGCCTGAGGGTAGGCGGACAGAGACCCAGTACTTC. Protein: CASSEAPEGRRTETQYF.

The V call is TRBV9, the J call TRBJ2-3; D is ambiguous. The ends were cut back, 6 bases at V and 5 bases at J, with 13 bases in the middle. CDR1 and CDR2 from the germline V gene are SGDLS and YYNGEE. The CDR3 consists of 13 residues. CDR3 sequence reads: CASNYGLEDTQYF. Written as DNA, the CDR3 is TGTGCCAGCAATTACGGGTTAGAAGATACGCAGTATTTT.

The rearrangement links TRBV25-1 to TRBJ1-6, with D possibly TRBD1 on 5 matching bases. In germline, CDR1 is MGHDK, CDR2 SYGVNS. V lost 5 bases to trimming and J lost 7 bases, with 9 bases between them. CDR3 length: 13 residues. The CDR3 loop reads CASSKPGNSPLHF. Here the CDR3 DNA reads TGTGCCAGCAGTAAACCAGGGAATTCACCCCTCCACTTT.

The chain uses TRBV28 and TRBJ1-3, with 8 bases matching TRBD1. V was clipped by 5 bases and J by 3 bases; unmatched bases: 3. The CDR3 runs to 14 residues. Germline CDR1 MDHEN, CDR2 SYDVKM. DNA of the CDR3: TGTGCCAGCAGTCAGGACAGGGTTGGAAACACCATATATTTT. Translation gives CASSQDRVGNTIYF.

The J gene is TRBJ1-3, the V gene TRBV15, with D uncertain. The germline V and J ends were trimmed by 0 bases and 10 bases, with 10 bases remaining between them. Germline CDR1 reads LNHNV; CDR2 reads YYDKDF (reference sequence). There are 13 residues in the CDR3. This CDR3 is CATSRDRGRTIYF. CDR3 nucleotides: TGTGCCACCAGCAGAGATCGCGGGAGAACCATATATTTT.

This clone appeared a few times. This chain links TRBV15 with TRBJ2-6, with a possible D match to TRBD2 (5 bases). CDR1 and CDR2 from the germline V gene are LNHNV and YYDKDF (reference sequence). The CDR3 is 16 amino acids. V was trimmed by 3 bases and J by 1 base, leaving 10 bases between them. The CDR3 reads CATSSQAGSGANVLTF. The DNA of the CDR3 is TGTGCCACCAGCAGCCAGGCGGGTTCTGGGGCCAACGTCCTGACTTTC.

The J gene is TRBJ2-5, the V gene TRBV4-3; D perhaps matches TRBD2 (6 bases). The CDR3 loop spans 17 amino acids. The V and J ends lost 1 base and 4 bases respectively, with 19 bases between them. Germline CDR1 is LGHNA and CDR2 is YSLEER. The CDR3 here is CASSQVFRGGAGETQYF. The DNA for the CDR3 is TGCGCCAGCAGCCAAGTTTTCCGGGGCGGGGCGGGAGAGACCCAGTACTTC.

This clone was recorded a few times. V and J are TRBV5-6 and TRBJ2-7, with D possibly TRBD2 on 6 matching bases. The germline V gene encodes CDR1 SGHDT and CDR2 YYEEEE. V dropped 2 bases and J dropped 0 bases, with 9 bases sitting between them. CDR3 size: 14 residues. The CDR3 DNA follows: TGTGCCAGCAGCTTAGGAGGGAACTCCTACGAGCAGTACTTC. Amino acids: CASSLGGNSYEQYF.

V gene TRBV6-2 or TRBV6-3 combines with J gene TRBJ1-1, with 8 bases identical to TRBD1. Trimming took 5 bases from V and 1 from J; bases not matched to a gene: 6. Germline V lookup: CDR1 MNHEY, CDR2 SVGEGT. The CDR3 sequence is 15 residues long. The CDR3 DNA sequence: TGTGCCAGCAGTCACCGACAGGGGTCGAACACTGAAGCTTTCTTT. It specifies CASSHRQGSNTEAFF.